This is a list of T cell receptor beta chains from one sample in a study of T cell responses to AZD1222 COVID-19 vaccine. Generated by immunoSEQ multiplex PCR, the TCRdb table keeps only in-frame clones and is missing some. The sample consists of around 160,000 clones, 92% of them appearing once. The sample consisted of peripheral blood, taken 28 days after the second AZD1222 dose. These TCRs come from an adult who received the AZD1222 COVID-19 vaccine. The CDR3 runs from the conserved cysteine through the conserved F or W. Each record gives: D gene, V gene, J gene, clone size, CDR3 DNA, CDR3 protein. A D gene is named only where the DNA matches it firmly. The size of a clone is reported for some rows only, either as once, few or many, or as a class for expanded clones.

D: TRBD1; V: TRBV19; J: TRBJ1-2; size: once; DNA: TGTGCCAGCCTTCGGACAGGGGGCCCCACTAACTATGGCTACACCTTC; CDR3: CASLRTGGPTNYGYTF
D: -; V: TRBV6-1; J: TRBJ1-4; size: -; DNA: TGTGCCAGCAGTGAAGACAGGGCGGAAAAACTGTTTTTT; CDR3: CASSEDRAEKLFF
D: -; V: TRBV6-5; J: TRBJ2-2; size: -; DNA: TGTGCCAGCAGTTTTGAAAACGCGAACACCGGGGAGCTGTTTTTT; CDR3: CASSFENANTGELFF
D: -; V: TRBV5-1; J: TRBJ2-3; size: -; DNA: TGCGCCAGCAGCTTGGGCAGGGTACCCAGCACAGATACGCAGTATTTT; CDR3: CASSLGRVPSTDTQYF
D: TRBD1; V: TRBV27; J: TRBJ2-5; size: -; DNA: TGTGCCAGCAGTCCCGGGACAGGGGCAGGGGAGACCCAGTACTTC; CDR3: CASSPGTGAGETQYF
D: -; V: TRBV7-3; J: TRBJ2-1; size: -; DNA: TGTGCCAGCAGCCTCTACAGCGGACCCTACAATGAGCAGTTCTTC; CDR3: CASSLYSGPYNEQFF
D: TRBD2; V: TRBV30; J: TRBJ2-3; size: -; DNA: TGTGCCTCATCCCCTAGCGGGGGGAATACGCAGTATTTT; CDR3: CASSPSGGNTQYF
D: TRBD1; V: TRBV27; J: TRBJ1-2; size: -; DNA: TGTGCCAGCAGTTTATTGGGGCAGGGGGCATACTATGGCTACACCTTC; CDR3: CASSLLGQGAYYGYTF
D: -; V: TRBV9; J: TRBJ2-1; size: -; DNA: TGTGCCAGCAGCATACGGACCGGGGAGCAGTTCTTC; CDR3: CASSIRTGEQFF
D: -; V: TRBV7-9; J: TRBJ1-6; size: -; DNA: TGTGCCAGCAGCTTGGATCTTCCACCCCTCCACTTT; CDR3: CASSLDLPPLHF
D: TRBD1; V: TRBV6-5; J: TRBJ2-7; size: -; DNA: TGTGCCAGCAGACCCCGGACAGGGCGCGAGCAGTACTTC; CDR3: CASRPRTGREQYF
D: -; V: TRBV4-1; J: TRBJ1-1; size: -; DNA: TGCGCCAGCAGCCAAGATCAGTCGGGCAACCCTTTAGGTAGCACTGAAGCTTTCTTT; CDR3: CASSQDQSGNPLGSTEAFF
D: -; V: TRBV11-2; J: TRBJ2-1; size: -; DNA: TGTGCCAGCAGCTTAGATAGGGATCGGAACAATGAGCAGTTCTTC; CDR3: CASSLDRDRNNEQFF
D: -; V: TRBV10-3; J: TRBJ1-3; size: -; DNA: TGTGCCATCAGTCCCGGAAACACCATATATTTT; CDR3: CAISPGNTIYF
D: -; V: TRBV11-2; J: TRBJ2-1; size: -; DNA: TGTGCCAGCAGCTTAAGTAGGGGGGGGCATGAGCAGTTCTTC; CDR3: CASSLSRGGHEQFF
D: -; V: TRBV27; J: TRBJ2-7; size: -; DNA: TGTGCCAGCAGTTTATCGTTAACTGATTACGAGCAGTACTTC; CDR3: CASSLSLTDYEQYF
D: -; V: TRBV6-5; J: TRBJ1-1; size: -; DNA: TGTGCCAGCACCCTCACTCGGCAGAACACTGAAGCTTTCTTT; CDR3: CASTLTRQNTEAFF
D: -; V: TRBV5-1; J: TRBJ1-5; size: -; DNA: TGCGCCAGCAGCTTACAGGGCAATCAGCCCCAGCATTTT; CDR3: CASSLQGNQPQHF
D: -; V: TRBV5-1; J: TRBJ2-2; size: -; DNA: TGCGCCAGCAGCCTAAGGACAGACACCGGGGAGCTGTTTTTT; CDR3: CASSLRTDTGELFF
D: TRBD1; V: TRBV11-2; J: TRBJ1-4; size: -; DNA: TGTGCCAGCAGCCCAACGGGACAGTTGCAACGGGAAAAACTGTTTTTT; CDR3: CASSPTGQLQREKLFF
D: TRBD1; V: TRBV27; J: TRBJ2-7; size: -; DNA: TGTGCCAGCAGTCCATACAGGGGAAGCAAGGAGCAGTACTTC; CDR3: CASSPYRGSKEQYF
D: -; V: TRBV4-1; J: TRBJ2-7; size: -; DNA: TGCGCCAGCAGCCTTGGACCCGATTCGATCTACGAGCAGTACTTC; CDR3: CASSLGPDSIYEQYF
D: -; V: TRBV29-1; J: TRBJ1-2; size: -; DNA: TGCAGCGTTAGGGCGCCCGTCTATGGCTACACCTTC; CDR3: CSVRAPVYGYTF
D: -; V: TRBV6-2/TRBV6-3; J: TRBJ1-6; size: -; DNA: TGTGCCAGCAGTTACTACGATTCACCCCTCCACTTT; CDR3: CASSYYDSPLHF
D: -; V: TRBV5-6; J: TRBJ2-7; size: -; DNA: TGTGCCAGCAGTTTAACTGCCTACGAGCAGTACTTC; CDR3: CASSLTAYEQYF
D: TRBD2; V: TRBV13; J: TRBJ2-3; size: -; DNA: TGTGCCAGCAGCTTAGGCACGACTAGCGGGGGAGCCGCCAGGGGCACGCAGTATTTT; CDR3: CASSLGTTSGGAARGTQYF